The rows below give T cell receptor beta chains drawn from one sample of a study of shared clonotypes between healthy human individuals. Sequenced by immunoSEQ multiplex PCR; TCRdb stores in-frame clones only, minus some. Found here are around 620,000 clones, 85% to 95% of them singletons; the top ten hold 0.11%. The sequenced sample was naive CD8+ T cells sorted from blood. These receptors originate from a woman aged 25 to 39 in good health. CDR3s include the opening cysteine and the closing phenylalanine or tryptophan. A D gene is named only where the DNA matches it firmly. Some rows have no size entry. The others give once, few or many, or a class for an expanded clone.

d_call,cdr3_length,v_call,clone_size,j_call,cdr3_nt,cdr3_aa
.,13,TRBV7-9,.,TRBJ2-7,TGTGCCAGCAGCCTGATTCGGTCCTACGAGCAGTACTTC,CASSLIRSYEQYF
TRBD1,17,TRBV5-1,.,TRBJ2-5,TGCGCCAGCAGCTTCTTAACCTCCAGGGGGCGATGGGAGACCCAGTACTTC,CASSFLTSRGRWETQYF
.,14,TRBV28,.,TRBJ1-1,TGTGCCAGCAACGAAGTTGGCAGCGACACTGAAGCTTTCTTT,CASNEVGSDTEAFF
.,13,TRBV27,.,TRBJ1-1,TGTGCCAGCAGTTTATCCGAGGTCACTGAAGCTTTCTTT,CASSLSEVTEAFF
.,16,TRBV5-1,.,TRBJ2-1,TGCGCCAGCAGCCCAAGGGGACCGAGCTCCTACAATGAGCAGTTCTTC,CASSPRGPSSYNEQFF
.,14,TRBV27,.,TRBJ2-7,TGTGCCAGCACTCACGGATTAGGCTCCTACGAGCAGTACTTC,CASTHGLGSYEQYF
.,14,TRBV7-2,once,TRBJ2-7,TGTGCCAGCAGCTTAGGTCTTAGCTCCTACGAGCAGTACTTC,CASSLGLSSYEQYF
.,13,TRBV2,few,TRBJ1-1,TGTGCCAGCAGTGAACCAGTGAACACTGAAGCTTTCTTT,CASSEPVNTEAFF
.,13,TRBV19,.,TRBJ2-7,TGTGCCAGTGTTAGCGGAAGCTCCTACGAGCAGTACTTC,CASVSGSSYEQYF
TRBD2,13,TRBV29-1,.,TRBJ2-7,TGCAGCGTTGTAGGCGGGAGGTCCTACGAGCAGTACTTC,CSVVGGRSYEQYF
.,13,TRBV2,.,TRBJ1-4,TGTGCCAGCATCCCACGGAGTAATGAAAAACTGTTTTTT,CASIPRSNEKLFF
TRBD2,14,TRBV6-5,.,TRBJ2-5,TGTGCCACCGGGACTAGCGGGAGGACCGGGAACCAGTACTTC,CATGTSGRTGNQYF
.,13,TRBV6-5,.,TRBJ2-7,TGTGCCAGCAGTTGGGGCAGGGACGACGAGCAGTACTTC,CASSWGRDDEQYF
TRBD2,18,TRBV9,.,TRBJ2-2,TGTGCCAGCAGCGCCCCAGCGGGACTAGCGGGAAGTACCGGGGAGCTGTTTTTT,CASSAPAGLAGSTGELFF
TRBD1,14,TRBV28,.,TRBJ1-1,TGTGCCAGCAGCGGACAGGGTAGCTACGAAGAAGCTTTCTTT,CASSGQGSYEEAFF
.,12,TRBV7-9,once,TRBJ2-7,TGTGCCAGCAGCTTATCTGCTATGGGGGAGTACTTC,CASSLSAMGEYF
.,14,TRBV4-1,.,TRBJ2-7,TGCGCCAGCAGCCAAGCGAGACTGCGGTACGAGCAGTACTTC,CASSQARLRYEQYF
.,14,TRBV2,.,TRBJ1-4,TGTGCCAGCAGTGAACTCGATTCGAATGAAAAACTGTTTTTT,CASSELDSNEKLFF
TRBD2,20,TRBV4-1,.,TRBJ2-2,TGCGCCAGCAGCCAAGATGCGTGGGTAGCGGGAAGACTAAACACCGGGGAGCTGTTTTTT,CASSQDAWVAGRLNTGELFF
.,14,TRBV15,.,TRBJ1-5,TGTGCCACCAGCGCCCTTGGGGGGAATCAGCCCCAGCATTTT,CATSALGGNQPQHF
TRBD1,15,TRBV6-5,.,TRBJ2-7,TGTGCCAGCAGTTACCTTGGACAGGGGGACTACGAGCAGTACTTC,CASSYLGQGDYEQYF
.,14,TRBV27,.,TRBJ2-2,TGTGCCAGCAGTGACGGCGGAAACACCGGGGAGCTGTTTTTT,CASSDGGNTGELFF
.,15,TRBV7-8,.,TRBJ2-7,TGTGCCAGCAGCTTAGCTTGGGCAGGGTCCTACGAGCAGTACTTC,CASSLAWAGSYEQYF
TRBD1,13,TRBV27,once,TRBJ2-7,TGTGCCAGCAGGCCCGGGACAGGCTCCGAGCAGTACTTC,CASRPGTGSEQYF
.,15,TRBV6-1,.,TRBJ2-5,TGTGCCAGCGGTCTAAGGGTCCTCGCGAGGGAGACCCAGTACTTC,CASGLRVLARETQYF
.,16,TRBV5-6,.,TRBJ1-5,TGTGCCAGCAGCTTGAATAAGGGAGAGGGCAATCAGCCCCAGCATTTT,CASSLNKGEGNQPQHF
.,16,TRBV7-2,.,TRBJ2-7,TGTGCCAGCAGCCCAGGGGGCGTTAGCGGGGCGTACGAGCAGTACTTC,CASSPGGVSGAYEQYF
.,17,TRBV28,.,TRBJ1-4,TGTGCCAGCAGTTTTTTGAGTGAAGCCTTTAGGGATGAAAAACTGTTTTTT,CASSFLSEAFRDEKLFF
.,12,TRBV4-1,.,TRBJ1-1,TGCGCCAGCAGCCAAGCAAGGAATGAAGCTTTCTTT,CASSQARNEAFF
.,13,TRBV7-6,.,TRBJ1-5,TGTGCCAGCAGCTTAGCGTACGGAGGGCCCCAGCATTTT,CASSLAYGGPQHF
.,14,TRBV2,.,TRBJ2-3,TGTGCCAGCACACTAGGGGACGCCACAGATACGCAGTATTTT,CASTLGDATDTQYF
.,15,TRBV7-8,.,TRBJ1-2,TGTGCCAGCAGCTTAGATTCCGGCGGTGCTTACGGCTACACCTTC,CASSLDSGGAYGYTF
.,16,TRBV5-4,.,TRBJ2-7,TGTGCCAGCAGCTCGGATGGGGGGATCTTTCGACACGAGCAGTACTTC,CASSSDGGIFRHEQYF
.,15,TRBV6-5,.,TRBJ2-2,TGTGCCAGCAGTTACTCGACGGGATTCGGCGGGGAGCTGTTTTTT,CASSYSTGFGGELFF
.,16,TRBV7-9,.,TRBJ2-1,TGTGCCAGCACCCCTTGGGAGACCGTACTCCTCGATGAGCAGTTCTTC,CASTPWETVLLDEQFF
TRBD1,15,TRBV4-1,.,TRBJ2-7,TGCGCCAGCAGCCATCCGGGACAGGGGAACTACGAGCAGTACTTC,CASSHPGQGNYEQYF
.,14,TRBV7-8,.,TRBJ2-7,TGTGCCAGCAGCTTACGGCCATTTTCCTACGAGCAGTACTTC,CASSLRPFSYEQYF
.,14,TRBV29-1,once,TRBJ2-1,TGCAGCGTTGAAATTTTAGGACTCCCAGTGGAGCAGTTCTTC,CSVEILGLPVEQFF
.,15,TRBV9,.,TRBJ2-1,TGTGCCAGCAGCGTAGTCGGAGGGACCTACAATGAGCAGTTCTTC,CASSVVGGTYNEQFF
TRBD2,14,TRBV5-4,.,TRBJ2-5,TGTGCCAGCAGCTCTAGCGGGTTTCGAGAGACCCAGTACTTC,CASSSSGFRETQYF
.,15,TRBV27,.,TRBJ1-1,TGTGCCAGCAGCCCGGCAACAGGGCGGAACACTGAAGCTTTCTTT,CASSPATGRNTEAFF
.,15,TRBV2,.,TRBJ2-7,TGTGCCAGCAGAGGCTTAAGTCCGAAAGCCTACGAGCAGTACTTC,CASRGLSPKAYEQYF
TRBD1,18,TRBV28,.,TRBJ2-7,TGTGCCAGCAGTTTGGCCCCCTCGACAGGGGTCTTGGACTACGAGCAGTACTTC,CASSLAPSTGVLDYEQYF